One and the same sample provided the 17 T cell receptor beta chains below, sequenced in a study of T cells in Graves' hyperthyroidism and ophthalmopathy. Amplification yielded TCR beta CDR3 regions, with RNA transcripts as the source. Researchers ran a first-round RT-PCR on the TCR CDR3 using the HTBI primer set. TCRdb recomputed calls from the multiplex PCR reads with MiXCR, one row per CDR3 protein. The table records hundreds of thousands of distinct CDR3 sequences, about 14% of them present only once. The sequencing sample was made of blood. The receptors shown here come from a woman younger than 35 with Graves' hyperthyroidism.

This clonotype was counted ten times or more. The chain is built from TRBV12-3 or TRBV12-4 and TRBJ1-1, with D unresolved. The germline V and J ends were trimmed by 4 bases and 1 base, with 10 bases remaining between them. This CDR3 is 14 amino acids long. As DNA, the CDR3 is TGTGCCAGCAGTTGGCAGAAATGGAACACTGAAGCTTTCTTT. Its protein product is CASSWQKWNTEAFF.

This clonotype was detected a few times. V usage is TRBV7-2 and J usage is TRBJ2-3, with TRBD2 as a possible D gene (5 bases). Trimming removed 1 base at V and 3 bases at J, with 11 bases between. Germline V gene lookup returns CDR1 SGHTA and CDR2 FQGNSA. This CDR3 comprises 15 residues. The CDR3 spells CTSSLGGSTTDTQYF. CDR3 DNA sequence: TGTACCAGCAGCTTAGGTGGGAGTACGACAGATACGCAGTATTTT.

This clonotype appeared many times. This chain connects TRBV12-3 or TRBV12-4 to TRBJ1-1; maybe TRBD1 (6 bases). V was trimmed by 5 bases and J by 0 bases, leaving 13 bases between them. The CDR3 contains 15 residues. The CDR3 DNA reads as TGTGCCAGCAGTCGCGACGGGACACTGAACACTGAAGCTTTCTTT. This encodes CASSRDGTLNTEAFF.

Ten or more counts support this clonotype. V gene TRBV12-3 or TRBV12-4 combines with J gene TRBJ2-2, with a weak D call TRBD2 (6 bases). There are 16 residues in the CDR3. Trimming pared 5 bases from V and 5 bases from J, leaving 18 bases between. In nucleotides, the CDR3 is TGTGCCAGCAGTCCAGACACAGGACGGGGGACCGGGGAGCTGTTTTTT. Protein product: CASSPDTGRGTGELFF.

This clonotype was recorded many times. The V gene is TRBV28, the J gene TRBJ1-5; the D is unclear. From germline, CDR1 is MDHEN and CDR2 SYDVKM. The CDR3 spans 15 residues. The V and J ends lost 3 bases and 6 bases respectively, with 15 bases between them. Written as DNA, the CDR3 is TGTGCCAGCAGTTTCGAGGGTTTTTACGGTCAGCCCCAGCATTTT. Encoded protein: CASSFEGFYGQPQHF.

This clonotype came up many times. The genes are TRBV18 and TRBJ2-1; no firm D call. V lost 3 bases to trimming and J lost 1 base, with 10 bases between them. Germline V gene lookup returns CDR1 KGHSH and CDR2 LQKENI. The CDR3 is made up of 15 amino acids. CDR3 DNA sequence: TGTGCCAGCTCACCTCCTATGTGGTCCTACAATGAGCAGTTCTTC. Translated: CASSPPMWSYNEQFF.

The V call is TRBV7-9, the J call TRBJ1-6, with D maybe TRBD1 (5 bases). The V and J ends lost 2 bases and 0 bases respectively, with 14 bases between them. The CDR3 loop spans 18 amino acids. The germline V gene has CDR1 SEHNR and CDR2 FQNEAQ (reference sequence). The CDR3 spells CASSLWSGRSSYNSPLHF. CDR3 sequence (DNA): TGTGCCAGCAGCTTATGGTCAGGGCGAAGCTCCTATAATTCACCCCTCCACTTT.

This clonotype has at least ten counts. The chain carries TRBV24-1 and TRBJ1-2, with 8 bases matching TRBD1. Trimming at V came to 4 bases and at J to 8 bases, leaving 8 bases not matched to a gene. Germline CDR1 and CDR2: KGHDR and SFDVKD. CDR3 size: 14 residues. This CDR3 reads CATSDPGGASGYTF. The DNA of the CDR3 is TGTGCCACCAGTGACCCAGGGGGCGCGAGCGGCTACACCTTC.

The chain joins TRBV28 to TRBJ2-1, with TRBD2 matching 13 bases. Germline V gives CDR1 MDHEN, CDR2 SYDVKM. The length of the CDR3 is 14 residues. The V and J ends lost 7 bases and 8 bases, in that order; junction bases with no gene match: 5. Written as DNA, the CDR3 is TGTGCCAGCACCGGACTAGCGGGAGATGATGAGCAGTTCTTC. Its protein is CASTGLAGDDEQFF.

This clonotype was counted many times. The rearrangement joins TRBV19 to TRBJ2-7; unclear D gene. Germline assignment: CDR1 LNHDA and CDR2 SQIVND (reference sequence). Trimming pared 6 bases from V and 5 bases from J, leaving 14 bases between. This CDR3 contains 13 residues. This CDR3 is CASSPTTRDEQYF. In DNA form, the CDR3 reads TGTGCCAGTAGCCCCACGACCAGAGACGAGCAGTACTTC.

Many counts were recorded for this clonotype. The chain employs TRBV27 and TRBJ1-1; no definite D call. This CDR3 is built from 14 residues. Trimming pared 5 bases from V and 3 bases from J, leaving 13 bases between. Per the germline V gene, CDR1 is MNHEY and CDR2 is SMNVEV (reference sequence). CDR3 nucleotides: TGTGCCAGCAGTCTCCTAGGGCCTTACACTGAAGCTTTCTTT. Its protein is CASSLLGPYTEAFF.

This clonotype has just a few counts. The genes are TRBV18 and TRBJ2-3; no clear D. V was pared by 3 bases and J by 0 bases, with 7 bases between. The CDR3 length is 14 residues. Germline assignment: CDR1 KGHSH and CDR2 LQKENI. CDR3 in DNA: TGTGCCAGCTCACCCGTTGTAAGCACAGATACGCAGTATTTT. It is translated as CASSPVVSTDTQYF. Full variable domain (remainder filled in from reference TRBV18 and TRBJ2-3): NAGVMQNPRHLVRRRGQEARLRCSPMKGHSHVYWYRQLPEEGLKFMVYLQKENIIDESGMPKERFSAEFPKEGPSILRIQQVVRGDSAAYFCASSPVVSTDTQYFGPGTRLTVL.

This clonotype has just a few counts. V usage is TRBV18 and J usage is TRBJ2-1; the match to TRBD1 covers 8 bases. Germline V gene data show CDR1 as KGHSH and CDR2 as LQKENI. V shed 3 bases, J shed 0 bases, and the junction held 4 bases outside the gene matches. The CDR3 length is 16 residues. CDR3 sequence reads: CASSPDRASSYNEQFF. The CDR3 DNA reads TGTGCCAGCTCACCGGACAGGGCCAGCTCCTACAATGAGCAGTTCTTC.

The chain joins TRBV19 to TRBJ2-1; no definite D call. The J call could be wrong; TRBJ2-7 is a better fit for the DNA end. Germline values: CDR1 LNHDA, CDR2 SQIVND (reference sequence). CDR3 length equals 15 residues. The CDR3, as DNA: TGTGCCAGTAGTATTTCACGGTCCGCGTACAATGAGCAGTACTTC. It translates to CASSISRSAYNEQYF.

V usage is TRBV18 and J usage is TRBJ2-1; TRBD2 matches 12 bases. CDR1 is KGHSH and CDR2 is LQKENI in the germline V gene. The CDR3 is made up of 18 amino acids. The junction had 15 bases not matched to a gene; V was cut back by 5 bases and J by 7 bases. The CDR3 protein is CASSSENPGLAGSNEQFF. The CDR3 coding sequence is TGTGCCAGCTCATCCGAAAACCCGGGACTAGCGGGTTCTAATGAGCAGTTCTTC.

This clonotype was counted between two and nine times. The V gene is TRBV12-3 or TRBV12-4, the J gene TRBJ1-1, with D unclear. The length of the CDR3 is 12 residues. V was clipped by 10 bases and J by 4 bases, with 13 bases between them. DNA for the CDR3: TGTGCCACTAACCGCGGGTTCACTGAAGCTTTCTTT. Translating it yields CATNRGFTEAFF.

This clonotype came up many times. In DNA, the CDR3 is TGCGCCAGCAGCCAATGGGAGGCCAGTCATCAGTATTTT. Its protein product is CASSQWEASHQYF. The J gene is TRBJ2-3, the V gene TRBV4-3; D may be TRBD2 (6 bases). The V end was cut by 2 bases, the J end by 12 bases, with 15 bases between. Germline V gives CDR1 LGHNA, CDR2 YSLEER. This CDR3 has 13 amino acids.